A selection of T cell receptor beta chains follows, all from one sample in a study of T-cell reconstitution after alpha-beta-depleted transplantation in children. TCRdb re-called the PCR reads with MiXCR, one entry per CDR3 protein. The sample records 330,000 or so distinct CDR3 sequences, approximately 10% being singletons. The sequencing here drew on PBMCs from the stem cell graft donor, taken from the stem cell graft. All receptors come from a human donor who donated a stem cell graft to a child with acute lymphoblastic leukemia. Each CDR3 is given with its conserved first and last residue. Fields, in order: J gene, clone size, V gene, D gene, CDR3 DNA, CDR3 protein. A D gene is named only where the DNA matches it firmly. Size is stated for part of the rows, as once, few or many counts, or as a class when the clone is expanded.

TRBJ1-1	NA	TRBV18	TRBD1	TGTGCCAGCTCACCTCAGACAGGGGATACTGAAGCTTTCTTT	CASSPQTGDTEAFF
TRBJ2-7	few	TRBV5-1	NA	TGCGCCAGCAGATTTAGCGGAGATACCTACGAGCAGTACTTC	CASRFSGDTYEQYF
TRBJ2-7	NA	TRBV4-1	NA	TGCGCCAGCAGCCAAGGAGGGAGTAACGTTGGCGAGCAGTACTTC	CASSQGGSNVGEQYF
TRBJ2-2	few	TRBV6-5	NA	TGTGCCAGCAGTTACTCGGGGCAGCCCAGCGGGGAGCTGTTTTTT	CASSYSGQPSGELFF
TRBJ2-3	NA	TRBV20-1	NA	TGCAGTGCTAGCTCTTTCAGGGGCGCTGTGATTTCTAGCACAGATACGCAGTATTTT	CSASSFRGAVISSTDTQYF
TRBJ2-2	many	TRBV29-1	NA	TGCAGCGGACTGTTGGCAGGGGCAACCGGGGAGCTGTTTTTT	CSGLLAGATGELFF
TRBJ2-5	few	TRBV5-5	NA	TGTGCCAGCAGCTTGGCGGAGAATAACCAAGAGACCCAGTACTTC	CASSLAENNQETQYF
TRBJ2-1	few	TRBV7-9	TRBD1	TGTGCCAGCAGCAAAGACAGGGGAGGCTACAATGAGCAGTTCTTC	CASSKDRGGYNEQFF
TRBJ2-1	few	TRBV7-9	TRBD2	TGTGCCAGCAGCTTCGTGGCACTAGCGGGAGGGGAGCAGTTCTTC	CASSFVALAGGEQFF
TRBJ2-7	few	TRBV4-3	NA	TGCGCCAGCAGCCAAGGAGTTACCACCTCCAGCTCCTACGAGCAGTACTTC	CASSQGVTTSSSYEQYF
TRBJ2-5	few	TRBV7-2	NA	TGTGCCAGCAGCTCCCAGAGGGGGTCAGGAGAGACCCAGTACTTC	CASSSQRGSGETQYF
TRBJ2-2	many	TRBV20-1	NA	TGCAGTGCCAAGAGAGGGGTTCTTAACACCGGGGAGCTGTTTTTT	CSAKRGVLNTGELFF
TRBJ2-7	many	TRBV15	NA	TGTGCCACCAGCAGAGACCCAGGCGTGGGCTACGAGCAGTACTTC	CATSRDPGVGYEQYF
TRBJ2-7	few	TRBV10-3	TRBD1	TGTGCCATCAGGGCTCAGGGGGCCTACGAGCAGTACTTC	CAIRAQGAYEQYF
TRBJ2-1	few	TRBV9	NA	TGTGCCAGCAGCGTAGGCCTCAACAATGAGCAGTTCTTC	CASSVGLNNEQFF
TRBJ1-2	many	TRBV28	TRBD1	TGTGCCAGCAATGACAGGGCCGGCTACACCTTC	CASNDRAGYTF
TRBJ2-2	NA	TRBV7-8	TRBD2	TGTGCCAGCAGCTTTCGAGTGGGGGGGACCGGGGAGCTGTTTTTT	CASSFRVGGTGELFF
TRBJ2-1	NA	TRBV9	NA	TGTGCCAGCAGCGTATCCCTAGGGGGAGGTTTCAATGAGCAGTTCTTC	CASSVSLGGGFNEQFF
TRBJ2-5	few	TRBV7-9	NA	TGTGCCAGCAGCTCAGATAACTTGATCCCACAAGAGACCCAGTACTTC	CASSSDNLIPQETQYF
TRBJ2-7	few	TRBV15	NA	TGTGCCACCAGCAGGGTCGAAAACAGCTACGAGCAGTACTTC	CATSRVENSYEQYF
TRBJ2-1	few	TRBV4-2	NA	TGTGCCAGCAGCCAAGAAGGCGCCAGCCCCTACAATGAGCAGTTCTTC	CASSQEGASPYNEQFF
TRBJ2-1	NA	TRBV3-1	TRBD1	TGTGCCAGCAGCCAAGATGGTCAAAGCCGGGGGACAGGTACCTACAATGAGCAGTTCTTC	CASSQDGQSRGTGTYNEQFF
TRBJ1-1	NA	TRBV4-1	NA	TGCGCCAGCAGCCAAGGTTGGGGGGGGGACACTGAAGCTTTCTTT	CASSQGWGGDTEAFF
TRBJ2-2	NA	TRBV4-3	NA	TGCGCCAGCAGCCAAGCCCAGAACACCGGGGAGCTGTTTTTT	CASSQAQNTGELFF
TRBJ2-2	NA	TRBV25-1	NA	TGTGCCAGCAGTGAATATGGGGATAACACCGGGGAGCTGTTTTTT	CASSEYGDNTGELFF
TRBJ1-5	NA	TRBV20-1	NA	TGCAGTGCTAGAGGTATATCGGGGAGTCAGCCCCAGCATTTT	CSARGISGSQPQHF
TRBJ2-1	few	TRBV29-1	NA	TGCAGCGTTTACGACCAAGAGCAGTTCTTC	CSVYDQEQFF
TRBJ2-2	NA	TRBV5-5	NA	TGTGCCAGCAGCCTCGGACAGAGGCTCAACACCGGGGAGCTGTTTTTT	CASSLGQRLNTGELFF
TRBJ2-2	few	TRBV12-3/TRBV12-4	NA	TGTGCCACCACAGACCTGCAAGTCGACGGCGGGGAGCTGTTTTTT	CATTDLQVDGGELFF
TRBJ2-7	many	TRBV12-3/TRBV12-4	TRBD1	TGTGCCAGCAGCTCCGGGACAGAGGACGAGCAGTACTTC	CASSSGTEDEQYF
TRBJ2-1	few	TRBV7-2	TRBD2	TGTGCCAGCAGACGGAGCGGGAGCTCCTACAATGAGCAGTTCTTC	CASRRSGSSYNEQFF
TRBJ2-7	NA	TRBV7-9	NA	TGTGCCAGCAGCTTAGAGACAGGAGCGCACTACGAGCAGTACTTC	CASSLETGAHYEQYF
TRBJ2-5	NA	TRBV5-1	NA	TGCGCCAGCAGCCCGGGGCACAGCCAAGAGACCCAGTACTTC	CASSPGHSQETQYF
TRBJ2-7	few	TRBV20-1	TRBD2	TGCAGTGCCCAAACAAGCGGGAGGACGTCCTACGAGCAGTACTTC	CSAQTSGRTSYEQYF
TRBJ2-7	few	TRBV20-1	NA	TGCAGTGCTAGCGGGTACTCCTACGAGCAGTACTTC	CSASGYSYEQYF
TRBJ1-4	NA	TRBV7-9	NA	TGTGCCAGCAGCTTTACAACCGGGACGGCATATAGGGAACTGTTTTTT	CASSFTTGTAYRELFF
TRBJ2-1	few	TRBV28	TRBD2	TGTGCCAGCAGGGGACTTCTAGCGGGAAAATCGGGCGATGAGCAGTTCTTC	CASRGLLAGKSGDEQFF
TRBJ2-3	many	TRBV7-3	NA	TGTGCCAGCAGCTTAGGTGGCGGAGGCTACACAGATACGCAGTATTTT	CASSLGGGGYTDTQYF
TRBJ2-7	NA	TRBV15	NA	TGTGCCACCAGCAGAGACACACCGGGACCCACTAGAGTCCACGAGCAGTACTTC	CATSRDTPGPTRVHEQYF
TRBJ2-1	NA	TRBV7-8	NA	TGTGCCAGCAGCCCGCAATACAGTACCGATGAGCAGTTCTTC	CASSPQYSTDEQFF
TRBJ2-7	many	TRBV28	TRBD2	TGTGCCAGCAGTTTATTTCGCGGGAGCTCCTACGAGCAGTACTTC	CASSLFRGSSYEQYF